A selection of T cell receptor beta chains follows, all from one sample in a study of CD8+CD57+ T cells in acquired aplastic anemia. Using its own MiXCR run on the reads, TCRdb lists one record per CDR3 protein. The top ten clones hold approximately 8% of a sample with hundreds of thousands of distinct CDR3 sequences, roughly 50% of them seen once. The specimen was sorted CD4+, CD8+, or CD8+CD57+ T cells (not recorded which) from PBMCs. These receptors all stem from a human donor with severe aplastic anemia or a healthy control (not recorded which). Each CDR3 is given with its conserved first and last residue. A D gene is named only where the DNA matches it firmly. The size entry is marked missing in some rows and otherwise reads once, few, many or a size class.

abundance: many; j_gene: TRBJ2-1; v_gene: TRBV20-1; d_gene: NA; CDR3aa: CSALLGRPTYNEQFF
abundance: NA; j_gene: TRBJ2-7; v_gene: TRBV9; d_gene: TRBD2; CDR3aa: CASSVAPSGAVIYEQYF
abundance: NA; j_gene: TRBJ2-6; v_gene: TRBV7-3; d_gene: NA; CDR3aa: CASSLAGSGANVLTF
abundance: few; j_gene: TRBJ2-1; v_gene: TRBV10-3; d_gene: NA; CDR3aa: CAMGEDNEQFF
abundance: NA; j_gene: TRBJ2-2; v_gene: TRBV20-1; d_gene: TRBD2; CDR3aa: CSARNLAGGRTGELFF
abundance: NA; j_gene: TRBJ2-7; v_gene: TRBV7-8; d_gene: TRBD1; CDR3aa: CASSSGQGLTYEQYF
abundance: many; j_gene: TRBJ2-4; v_gene: TRBV5-4; d_gene: NA; CDR3aa: CASSLGGSKNIQYF
abundance: few; j_gene: TRBJ2-5; v_gene: TRBV20-1; d_gene: NA; CDR3aa: CSAGAGAQETQYF
abundance: once; j_gene: TRBJ2-1; v_gene: TRBV7-4; d_gene: NA; CDR3aa: CASSFSYYEQFF
abundance: NA; j_gene: TRBJ2-5; v_gene: TRBV7-7; d_gene: TRBD1; CDR3aa: CASRRDRQETQYF
abundance: NA; j_gene: TRBJ1-2; v_gene: TRBV20-1; d_gene: NA; CDR3aa: CSARQGVTNYGYTF
abundance: many; j_gene: TRBJ1-1; v_gene: TRBV5-1; d_gene: NA; CDR3aa: CASSPEGFLNTEAFF
abundance: NA; j_gene: TRBJ2-5; v_gene: TRBV20-1; d_gene: NA; CDR3aa: CSARDSAEIQETQYF
abundance: NA; j_gene: TRBJ2-5; v_gene: TRBV5-5; d_gene: NA; CDR3aa: CASSWDISWETQYF
abundance: few; j_gene: TRBJ2-7; v_gene: TRBV2; d_gene: NA; CDR3aa: CASSELGGYEQYF
abundance: NA; j_gene: TRBJ1-2; v_gene: TRBV7-9; d_gene: NA; CDR3aa: CASTPVTDNYGYTF
abundance: NA; j_gene: TRBJ2-3; v_gene: TRBV20-1; d_gene: TRBD2; CDR3aa: CSASGLAGEGSTDTQYF
abundance: many; j_gene: TRBJ2-3; v_gene: TRBV12-3/TRBV12-4; d_gene: TRBD1; CDR3aa: CASSEGQGRTDTQYF
abundance: many; j_gene: TRBJ2-2; v_gene: TRBV7-3; d_gene: TRBD2; CDR3aa: CASSFELAGRTGELFF
abundance: few; j_gene: TRBJ1-5; v_gene: TRBV24-1; d_gene: NA; CDR3aa: CATRQGGNQPQHF
abundance: many; j_gene: TRBJ1-6; v_gene: TRBV11-1; d_gene: NA; CDR3aa: CASSFNVGDSPLHF
abundance: many; j_gene: TRBJ2-2; v_gene: TRBV11-3; d_gene: TRBD2; CDR3aa: CASSLASGGANTGELFF
abundance: NA; j_gene: TRBJ2-1; v_gene: TRBV11-3; d_gene: TRBD1; CDR3aa: CASSPRQGVDEQFF